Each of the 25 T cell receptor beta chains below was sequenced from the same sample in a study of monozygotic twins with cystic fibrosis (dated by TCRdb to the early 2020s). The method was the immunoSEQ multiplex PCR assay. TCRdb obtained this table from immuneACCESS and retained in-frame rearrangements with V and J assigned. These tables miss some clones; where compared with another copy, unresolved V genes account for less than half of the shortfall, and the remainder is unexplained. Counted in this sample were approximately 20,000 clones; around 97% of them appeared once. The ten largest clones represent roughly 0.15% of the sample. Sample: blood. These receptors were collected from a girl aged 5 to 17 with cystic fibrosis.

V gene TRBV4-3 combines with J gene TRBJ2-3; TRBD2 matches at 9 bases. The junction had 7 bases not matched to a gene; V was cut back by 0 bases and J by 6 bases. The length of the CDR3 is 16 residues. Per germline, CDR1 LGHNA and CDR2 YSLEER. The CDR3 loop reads CASSQEFGSGSDTQYF. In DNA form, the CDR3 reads TGCGCCAGCAGCCAAGAGTTCGGTAGCGGGAGTGATACGCAGTATTTT.

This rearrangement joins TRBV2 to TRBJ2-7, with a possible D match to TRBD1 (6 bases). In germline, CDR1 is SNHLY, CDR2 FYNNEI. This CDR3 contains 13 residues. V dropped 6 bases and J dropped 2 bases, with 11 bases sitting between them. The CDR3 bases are TGTGCCAGCAGATGGGACACCACCTACGAGCAGTACGTC. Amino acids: CASRWDTTYEQYV.

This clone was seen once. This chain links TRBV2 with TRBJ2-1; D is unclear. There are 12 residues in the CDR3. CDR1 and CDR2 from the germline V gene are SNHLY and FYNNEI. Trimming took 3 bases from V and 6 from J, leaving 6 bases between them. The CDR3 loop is CASSDMSNEQFF. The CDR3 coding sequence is TGTGCCAGCAGTGATATGAGCAATGAGCAGTTCTTC.

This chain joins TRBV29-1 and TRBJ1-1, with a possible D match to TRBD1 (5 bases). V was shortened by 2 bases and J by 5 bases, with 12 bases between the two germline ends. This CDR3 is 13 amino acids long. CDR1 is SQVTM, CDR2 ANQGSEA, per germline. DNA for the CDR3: TGCAGCGTTGAAATCGGGGGGGAGACTGAAGCTTTCTTT. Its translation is CSVEIGGETEAFF.

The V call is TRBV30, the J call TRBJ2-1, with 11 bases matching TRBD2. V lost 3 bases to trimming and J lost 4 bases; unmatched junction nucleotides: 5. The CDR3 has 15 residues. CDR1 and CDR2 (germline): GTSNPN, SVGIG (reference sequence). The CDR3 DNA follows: TGTGCCTGGAGGGGGACTAGCGGTTTTTACAATGAGCAGTTCTTC. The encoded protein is CAWRGTSGFYNEQFF.

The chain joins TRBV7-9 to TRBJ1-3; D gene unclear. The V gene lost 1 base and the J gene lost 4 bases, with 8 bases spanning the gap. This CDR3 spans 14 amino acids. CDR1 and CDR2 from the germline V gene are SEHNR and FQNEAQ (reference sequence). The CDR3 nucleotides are TGTGCCAGCAGCTTAGTAGAAGACGGAAACACCATATATTTT. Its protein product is CASSLVEDGNTIYF.

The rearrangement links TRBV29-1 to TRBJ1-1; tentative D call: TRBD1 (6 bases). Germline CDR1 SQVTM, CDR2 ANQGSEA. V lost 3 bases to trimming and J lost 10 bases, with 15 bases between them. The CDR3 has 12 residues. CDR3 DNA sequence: TGCAGCGTTGAGTCTAGCGGGGGCTCAGCTTTCTTT. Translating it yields CSVESSGGSAFF.

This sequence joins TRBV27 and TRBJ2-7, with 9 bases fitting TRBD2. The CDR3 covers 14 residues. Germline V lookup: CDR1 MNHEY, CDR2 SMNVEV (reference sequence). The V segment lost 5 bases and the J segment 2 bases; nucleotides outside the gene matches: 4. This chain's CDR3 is CASSTSGSTYEQYF. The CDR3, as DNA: TGTGCCAGCAGTACTAGCGGGTCAACCTACGAGCAGTACTTC.

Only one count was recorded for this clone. CDR3 coding DNA: TGTGCCAGCAGTCAGGGTGCGCAGCCCCAGCATTTT. Translated: CASSQGAQPQHF. The chain is built from TRBV6-6 and TRBJ1-5; possible D gene TRBD1, 5 bases. This CDR3 is built from 12 residues. The ends were cut back, 5 bases at V and 7 bases at J, with 9 bases in the middle. Germline CDR1 and CDR2: MNHNY and SVGAGI (reference sequence).

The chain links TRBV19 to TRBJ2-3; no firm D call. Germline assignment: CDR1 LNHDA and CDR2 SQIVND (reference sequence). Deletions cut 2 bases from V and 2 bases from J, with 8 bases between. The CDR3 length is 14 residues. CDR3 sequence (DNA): TGTGCCAGTAGTATAAACAGCCTCACAGATACGCAGTATTTT. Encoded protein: CASSINSLTDTQYF.

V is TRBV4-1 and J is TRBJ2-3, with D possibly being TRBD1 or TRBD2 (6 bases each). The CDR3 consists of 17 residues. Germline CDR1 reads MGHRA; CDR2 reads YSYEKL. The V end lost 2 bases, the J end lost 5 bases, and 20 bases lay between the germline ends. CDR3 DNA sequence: TGCGCCAGCAGCCAATTGAGGAGGGGGGCGCAGGGAGATACGCAGTATTTT. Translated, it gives CASSQLRRGAQGDTQYF.

CDR3 amino acids: CASSQASTDTQYF. The CDR3 DNA follows: TGTGCCAGCAGCCAGGCGAGCACAGATACGCAGTATTTT. This chain connects TRBV6-4 to TRBJ2-3; D not certain. Germline-derived CDR1 and CDR2 are MRHNA and SNTAGT. This CDR3 is 13 amino acids long. The V end was cut by 6 bases, the J end by 0 bases, with 7 bases between.

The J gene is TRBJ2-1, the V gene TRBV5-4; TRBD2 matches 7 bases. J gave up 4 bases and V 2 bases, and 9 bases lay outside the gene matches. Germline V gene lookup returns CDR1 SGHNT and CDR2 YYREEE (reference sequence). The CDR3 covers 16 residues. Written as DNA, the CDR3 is TGTGCCAGCAGCTTTGGTGGGGCGGGAGATTACAATGAGCAGTTCTTC. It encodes CASSFGGAGDYNEQFF.

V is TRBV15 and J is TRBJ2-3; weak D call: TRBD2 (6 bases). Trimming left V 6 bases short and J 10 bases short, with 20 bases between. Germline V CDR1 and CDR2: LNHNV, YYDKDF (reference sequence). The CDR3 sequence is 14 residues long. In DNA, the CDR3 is TGTGCCACCAGTCGCGAAACTAGCCGTATTGCGCAGTATTTT. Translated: CATSRETSRIAQYF. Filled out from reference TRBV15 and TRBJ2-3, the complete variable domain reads DAMVIQNPRYQVTQFGKPVTLSCSQTLNHNVMYWYQQKSSQAPKLLFHYYDKDFNNEADTPDNFQSRRPNTSFCFLDIRSPGLGDTAMYLCATSRETSRIAQYFGPGTRLTVL.

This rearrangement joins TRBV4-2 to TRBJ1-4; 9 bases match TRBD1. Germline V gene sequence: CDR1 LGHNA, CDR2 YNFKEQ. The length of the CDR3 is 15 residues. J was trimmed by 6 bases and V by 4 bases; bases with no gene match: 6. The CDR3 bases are TGTGCCAGCAGCCTAGGGACAGGGTTGTATGAAAAACTGTTTTTT. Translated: CASSLGTGLYEKLFF.

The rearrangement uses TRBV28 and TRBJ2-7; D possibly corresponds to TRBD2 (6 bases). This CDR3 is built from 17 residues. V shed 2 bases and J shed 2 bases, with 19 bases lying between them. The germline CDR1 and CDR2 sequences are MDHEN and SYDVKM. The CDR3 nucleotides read TGTGCCAGCAGTTTACCCTCAATTAGCGGATCCCCCTACGAGCAGTACGTC. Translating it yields CASSLPSISGSPYEQYV.

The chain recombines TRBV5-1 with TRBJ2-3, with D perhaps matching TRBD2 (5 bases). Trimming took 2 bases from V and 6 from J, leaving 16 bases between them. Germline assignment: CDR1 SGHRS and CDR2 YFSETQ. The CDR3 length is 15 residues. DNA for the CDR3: TGCGCCAGCAGCTTCCTGCAGGAGGCTAGTGATACGCAGTATTTT. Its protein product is CASSFLQEASDTQYF.

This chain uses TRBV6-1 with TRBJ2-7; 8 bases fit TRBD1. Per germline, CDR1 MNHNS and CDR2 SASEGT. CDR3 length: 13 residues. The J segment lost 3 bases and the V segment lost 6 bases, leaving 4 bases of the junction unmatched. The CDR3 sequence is CASRTGGDYEQYV. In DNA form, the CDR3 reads TGTGCCAGCAGAACAGGGGGTGACTACGAGCAGTACGTC.

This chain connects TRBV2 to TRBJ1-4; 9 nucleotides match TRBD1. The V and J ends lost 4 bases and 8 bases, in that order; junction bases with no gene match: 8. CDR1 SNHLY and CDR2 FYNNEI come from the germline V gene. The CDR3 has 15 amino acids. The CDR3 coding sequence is TGTGCCAGCAGTGCCGACAGGGGGGAGAGAGAAAAACTGTTTTTT. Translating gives CASSADRGEREKLFF.

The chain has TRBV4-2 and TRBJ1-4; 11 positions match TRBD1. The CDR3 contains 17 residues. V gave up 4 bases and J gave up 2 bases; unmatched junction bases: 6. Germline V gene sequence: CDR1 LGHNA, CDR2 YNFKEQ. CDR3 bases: TGTGCCAGCAGCCCCCGGACAGGGGGCTCGACTAATGAAAAACTGTTTTTT. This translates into CASSPRTGGSTNEKLFF.

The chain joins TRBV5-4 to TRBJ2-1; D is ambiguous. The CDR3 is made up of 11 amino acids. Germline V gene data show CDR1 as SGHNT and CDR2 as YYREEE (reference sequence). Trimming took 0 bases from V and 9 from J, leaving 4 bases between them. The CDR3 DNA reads TGTGCCAGCAGCTTGGGCGGTGAGCAGTTCTTC. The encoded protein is CASSLGGEQFF.

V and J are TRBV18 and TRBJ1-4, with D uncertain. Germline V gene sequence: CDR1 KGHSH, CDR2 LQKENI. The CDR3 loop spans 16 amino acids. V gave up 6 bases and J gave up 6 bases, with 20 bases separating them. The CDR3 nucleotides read TGTGCCAGCTCCGCGAGGACTAGCCCCCAAGATGAAAAACTGTTTTTT. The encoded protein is CASSARTSPQDEKLFF. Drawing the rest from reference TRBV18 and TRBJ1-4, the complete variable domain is NAGVMQNPRHLVRRRGQEARLRCSPMKGHSHVYWYRQLPEEGLKFMVYLQKENIIDESGMPKERFSAEFPKEGPSILRIQQVVRGDSAAYFCASSARTSPQDEKLFFGSGTQLSVL.

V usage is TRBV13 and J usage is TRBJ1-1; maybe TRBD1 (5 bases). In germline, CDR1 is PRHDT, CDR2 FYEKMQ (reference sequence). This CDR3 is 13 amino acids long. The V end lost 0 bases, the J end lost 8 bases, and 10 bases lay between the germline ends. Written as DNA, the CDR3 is TGTGCCAGCAGCTTAGGTGTCGGGGCCGAAGCTTTCTTT. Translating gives CASSLGVGAEAFF.

The CDR3 sequence is CSARESSGYTF. In DNA form, the CDR3 reads TGCAGTGCTAGAGAGTCGAGTGGCTACACCTTC. The gene calls are TRBV20-1 and TRBJ1-2; unclear D gene. The CDR3 is made up of 11 amino acids. Trimming cost V 0 bases and J 7 bases, with 6 bases left between them. Germline assignment: CDR1 DFQATT and CDR2 SNEGSKA (reference sequence).

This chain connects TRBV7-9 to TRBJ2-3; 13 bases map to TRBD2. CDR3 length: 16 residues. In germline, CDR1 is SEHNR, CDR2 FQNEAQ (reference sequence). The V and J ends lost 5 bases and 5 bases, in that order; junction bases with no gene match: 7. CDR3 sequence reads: CASSVTSGRAVDTQYF. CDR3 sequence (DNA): TGTGCCAGCAGCGTTACTAGCGGGAGGGCCGTAGATACGCAGTATTTT.